One sample yielded the 31 T cell receptor beta chains listed below, sequenced in a study of T cells after yellow fever vaccination. TCRdb re-analysed the 5' RACE reads in MiXCR, keeping a single row per CDR3 protein. The data show about 430,000 distinct CDR3 sequences, around 19% seen once. Sample: PBMCs, taken before the yellow fever booster vaccination. The receptors come from a man younger than 35 who received the YFV17D yellow fever vaccine.

In its sample, this clonotype was seen many times. This sequence joins TRBV12-3 or TRBV12-4 and TRBJ1-2; D unclear. The CDR3 spans 12 residues. Trimming removed 4 bases at V and 4 bases at J, with 7 bases between. The CDR3: CASSSRPYGYTF. The DNA of the CDR3 is TGTGCCAGCAGTTCCAGACCCTATGGCTACACCTTC.

This clonotype showed up just a few times. The rearrangement uses TRBV5-1 and TRBJ1-2, with a weak D call TRBD1 (5 bases). V lost 6 bases to trimming and J lost 6 bases, with 12 bases between them. Germline lookup yields CDR1 SGHRS and CDR2 YFSETQ. The CDR3 is 12 residues long. CDR3 in amino acids: CASTNTGDGYTF. As DNA, the CDR3 is TGCGCCAGCACAAACACAGGTGATGGCTACACCTTC.

The V gene is TRBV23-1, the J gene TRBJ1-6; D ambiguous. TRBV23-1 is reported as an ORF; its role is uncertain. The V and J ends lost 7 bases and 11 bases respectively, with 24 bases between them. The CDR3 spans 16 residues. CDR3 DNA: TGCGCCAGCACCGCTCTACTTAAGCAATCCGGAACACCCCTCCACTTT. Translating it yields CASTALLKQSGTPLHF.

The J gene is TRBJ2-6, the V gene TRBV29-1; no firm D call. The V end lost 2 bases, the J end lost 0 bases, and 8 bases lay between the germline ends. CDR1 SQVTM and CDR2 ANQGSEA come from the germline V gene. CDR3 size: 15 residues. In DNA form, the CDR3 reads TGCAGCGTTGAACGGCCGCTCTCTGGGGCCAACGTCCTGACTTTC. It codes for CSVERPLSGANVLTF. Filled out from reference TRBV29-1 and TRBJ2-6, the complete variable domain reads SAVISQKPSRDICQRGTSLTIQCQVDSQVTMMFWYRQQPGQSLTLIATANQGSEATYESGFVIDKFPISRPNLTFSTLTVSNMSPEDSSIYLCSVERPLSGANVLTFGAGSRLTVL.

This clonotype was seen many times. The chain carries TRBV29-1 and TRBJ1-2, with D perhaps TRBD1 (5 bases). Germline CDR1 is SQVTM and CDR2 is ANQGSEA. Trimming took off 4 bases at V and 5 bases at J, with 14 bases between the two ends. The CDR3 covers 13 residues. The CDR3 sequence is CSVVQETAYGYTF. CDR3 DNA sequence: TGCAGCGTTGTCCAGGAGACAGCATATGGCTACACCTTC.

The chain recombines TRBV5-1 with TRBJ1-4; D is unresolved. Germline loops: CDR1 SGHRS, CDR2 YFSETQ. CDR3 length: 15 amino acids. Trimming shortened V by 1 base and J by 0 bases, and 7 bases separated the two germline ends. The chain's CDR3 is CASSLFFATNEKLFF. The CDR3 nucleotides read TGCGCCAGCAGCTTGTTTTTTGCAACTAATGAAAAACTGTTTTTT.

This chain joins TRBV5-1 and TRBJ2-6; D is unresolved. The germline V gene encodes CDR1 SGHRS and CDR2 YFSETQ. The germline V and J ends were trimmed by 7 bases and 0 bases, with 8 bases remaining between them. The CDR3 extends over 14 amino acids. CDR3 in DNA: TGCGCCAGCCGGTCCGACTCTGGGGCCAACGTCCTGACTTTC. It yields the protein CASRSDSGANVLTF.

This clonotype occurred many times. The chain links TRBV20-1 to TRBJ2-7, with TRBD1 as a possible D gene (6 bases). V lost 6 bases and J 5 bases, leaving 20 bases between the germline ends. Germline assignment: CDR1 DFQATT and CDR2 SNEGSKA (reference sequence). CDR3 size: 14 residues. The CDR3 DNA reads TGCAGTGCCCCCAACAGGGACGGTGCCGACGAGCAGTACTTC. It codes for CSAPNRDGADEQYF.

This clonotype was seen a few times. The chain uses TRBV6-5 and TRBJ2-1, with 8 bases identical to TRBD2. The CDR3 is made up of 13 amino acids. Trimming cost V 7 bases and J 8 bases; bases outside gene matches: 7. The germline V gene encodes CDR1 MNHEY and CDR2 SVGAGI. The CDR3 DNA reads as TGTGCCAGCACCCGGGGGGGCTCAGATGAGCAGTTCTTC. This sequence encodes CASTRGGSDEQFF.

In this sample, this clonotype turned up a few times. J is TRBJ2-6 and V is TRBV12-3 or TRBV12-4; D is undetermined. This CDR3 is 17 amino acids long. V lost 7 bases and J 2 bases, leaving 18 bases between the germline ends. CDR3 DNA: TGTGCCAGCAACCGTGGGTGGCAGAGTCCTGGGGCCAACGTCCTGACTTTC. Its protein is CASNRGWQSPGANVLTF.

The rearrangement uses TRBV5-6 and TRBJ2-2; unclear D gene. V lost 4 bases and J 7 bases, leaving 11 bases between the germline ends. CDR1 and CDR2 (germline): SGHDT, YYEEEE. The CDR3 is 13 amino acids. As DNA, the CDR3 is TGTGCCAGCAGCCTAGGACCCGTCGGGGAGCTGTTTTTT. Its protein product is CASSLGPVGELFF.

This clonotype was counted a few times. The rearrangement links TRBV7-6 to TRBJ2-2; 7 bases fit TRBD1. The CDR3 is 18 amino acids. Germline CDR1 and CDR2: SGHVS and FNYEAQ. The trim removed 2 bases at V and 0 bases at J, leaving 9 bases unmatched. In nucleotides, the CDR3 is TGTGCCAGCAGCTTAATAGGCCTCACAGGGGCGAACACCGGGGAGCTGTTTTTT. Protein: CASSLIGLTGANTGELFF.

In this sample, this clonotype turned up a few times. Here the CDR3 DNA reads TGCGCCAGCAGCTTGGGGCCGACAGGGGGCTACACCGGGGAGCTGTTTTTT. It is translated as CASSLGPTGGYTGELFF. The chain is built from TRBV5-1 and TRBJ2-2; 10 bases map to TRBD1. The trim removed 0 bases at V and 3 bases at J, leaving 5 bases unmatched. Germline lookup yields CDR1 SGHRS and CDR2 YFSETQ. The CDR3 has 17 residues.

This clonotype was detected only a few times. The chain joins TRBV10-2 to TRBJ2-5; TRBD2 matches 11 bases. The CDR3 has 20 amino acids. Germline loops: CDR1 WSHSY, CDR2 SAAADI. V lost 2 bases, J lost 5 bases, and 19 bases stayed unmatched. Here the CDR3 reads CASSEPSGLAGGIPRETQYF. For the CDR3, the DNA is TGCGCCAGCAGTGAGCCCTCGGGGCTAGCGGGGGGCATCCCTCGGGAGACCCAGTACTTC.

The rearrangement uses TRBV24-1 and TRBJ2-1; 14 bases match TRBD2. With 4 bases clipped from V and 7 bases from J, the junction kept 8 bases outside the gene matches. CDR3 size: 17 residues. Germline V gives CDR1 KGHDR, CDR2 SFDVKD. CDR3: CATSDPRTSGGPNEQFF. Here the CDR3 DNA reads TGTGCCACCAGTGACCCGCGGACTAGCGGGGGGCCGAATGAGCAGTTCTTC.

This chain joins TRBV12-3 or TRBV12-4 and TRBJ2-7; 8 bases fit TRBD2. V lost 4 bases, J lost 7 bases, and 12 bases stayed unmatched. The CDR3 is 15 amino acids. CDR3 sequence: CASSSGQNLAGEQYF. The CDR3 nucleotides are TGTGCCAGCAGTTCTGGACAGAACTTAGCGGGAGAGCAGTACTTC.

The chain combines TRBV7-9 with TRBJ2-3; 10 nucleotides agree with TRBD2. Germline V lookup: CDR1 SEHNR, CDR2 FQNEAQ (reference sequence). The ends lost 4 bases at V and 3 bases at J; junction bases unmatched: 13. The CDR3 runs 18 residues. CDR3 region: CASSSRPSSGGATDTQYF. The DNA of the CDR3 is TGTGCCAGCAGCTCCCGCCCCTCCAGCGGGGGGGCAACAGATACGCAGTATTTT.

This clonotype was counted only a few times. The V call is TRBV7-2, the J call TRBJ1-1; TRBD1 aligns across 9 bases. With 4 bases clipped from V and 2 bases from J, the junction kept 5 bases outside the gene matches. The CDR3 length is 15 residues. In germline, CDR1 is SGHTA, CDR2 FQGNSA. The CDR3 sequence: CASSSYRGLNTEAFF. The CDR3 bases are TGTGCCAGCAGCTCTTACAGGGGGCTTAACACTGAAGCTTTCTTT. Full variable domain (missing parts from reference TRBV7-2 and TRBJ1-1): GAGVSQSPSNKVTEKGKDVELRCDPISGHTALYWYRQSLGQGLEFLIYFQGNSAPDKSGLPSDRFSAERTGGSVSTLTIQRTQQEDSAVYLCASSSYRGLNTEAFFGQGTRLTVV.

The V call is TRBV7-7, the J call TRBJ2-5; D unresolved. CDR1 is SSHAT, CDR2 FNYEAQ, per germline (reference sequence). The CDR3 covers 13 residues. Trimming took off 5 bases at V and 7 bases at J, with 14 bases between the two ends. The CDR3 bases are TGTGCCAGCAGCGCGACGGCCTCGGGGACCCAGTACTTC. Translated, it gives CASSATASGTQYF.

The chain is built from TRBV5-1 and TRBJ1-5; 7 bases align to TRBD1. The germline V gene encodes CDR1 SGHRS and CDR2 YFSETQ. J lost 4 bases, V lost 4 bases, and 8 bases had no gene match. CDR3 length: 15 residues. CDR3 in DNA: TGCGCCAGCAGCCCGACAGGGATGTTGAATCAGCCCCAGCATTTT. Translating it yields CASSPTGMLNQPQHF.

This clonotype came up a few times. The V call is TRBV9, the J call TRBJ2-4; either TRBD1 or TRBD2 may supply D (5 bases each). Trimming cost V 0 bases and J 13 bases, with 17 bases left between them. Germline V gene sequence: CDR1 SGDLS, CDR2 YYNGEE. This CDR3 comprises 14 residues. CDR3 bases: TGTGCCAGCAGCGTAGAGATGACAGCCCGGGAACAGTACTTC. Translated, it gives CASSVEMTAREQYF.

This clonotype was counted once. This chain uses TRBV11-1 with TRBJ1-1, with D unclear. Trimming left V 4 bases short and J 8 bases short, with 11 bases between. Per the germline V gene, CDR1 is SGHAT and CDR2 is FQDESV (reference sequence). This CDR3 contains 12 residues. In nucleotides, the CDR3 is TGTGCCAGCAGCTCCCAGCGAGGGGAAGCTTTCTTT. Amino acid sequence: CASSSQRGEAFF.

V and J are TRBV6-5 and TRBJ1-2, with no clear D. Per the germline V gene, CDR1 is MNHEY and CDR2 is SVGAGI. This CDR3 has 14 amino acids. V was clipped by 8 bases and J by 1 base, with 14 bases between them. This CDR3 reads CASGWTAINYGYTF. Here the CDR3 DNA reads TGTGCCAGCGGATGGACGGCTATTAACTATGGCTACACCTTC.

This clonotype was counted only a few times. The rearrangement joins TRBV5-1 to TRBJ2-7; D not certain. CDR3 size: 15 residues. V lost 0 bases and J lost 2, with 12 bases in between. The V gene's germline CDR1 is SGHRS and CDR2 YFSETQ. CDR3 protein: CASSLEGRLAYEQYF. CDR3 DNA sequence: TGCGCCAGCAGCTTGGAGGGCAGGTTGGCCTACGAGCAGTACTTC. Drawing the rest from reference TRBV5-1 and TRBJ2-7, the complete variable domain is KAGVTQTPRYLIKTRGQQVTLSCSPISGHRSVSWYQQTPGQGLQFLFEYFSETQRNKGNFPGRFSGRQFSNSRSEMNVSTLELGDSALYLCASSLEGRLAYEQYFGPGTRLTVT.

This clonotype has more than one count but fewer than ten. CDR3 sequence (DNA): TGTGCCAGCATAGGTACAGGGTTGTTTACCGGGGAGCTGTTTTTT. Its translation: CASIGTGLFTGELFF. The chain couples TRBV27 to TRBJ2-2; a possible D gene is TRBD1 (6 bases). Trimming cost V 7 bases and J 5 bases, with 17 bases left between them. From germline, CDR1 is MNHEY and CDR2 SMNVEV (reference sequence). This CDR3 region has 15 residues.

The chain uses TRBV7-9 and TRBJ1-2; 11 positions match TRBD1. V lost 1 base and J lost 7; bases outside the gene matches: 8. The CDR3 sequence is 16 residues long. Looked up from germline, CDR1 is SEHNR and CDR2 is FQNEAQ (reference sequence). CDR3 in DNA: TGTGCCAGCAGCTTAGTTGTTGGACAGGGGGCATCTGGCTACACCTTC. Its translation: CASSLVVGQGASGYTF.

This clonotype was recorded a few times. Here the CDR3 DNA reads TGTGCCAGCAGTCCTCGCACCAGCACTGAAGCTTTCTTT. Its protein product is CASSPRTSTEAFF. This chain links TRBV12-3 or TRBV12-4 with TRBJ1-1; D is undetermined. The length of the CDR3 is 13 residues. Between the trimmed V and J ends, which lost 5 bases and 4 bases, there was a span of 11 bases.

This clonotype was detected a few times. The chain links TRBV6-2 or TRBV6-3 to TRBJ1-5; D perhaps matches TRBD1 (6 bases). Germline V CDR1 and CDR2: MNHEY, SVGEGT. The CDR3 sequence is 17 residues long. The ends were cut back, 0 bases at V and 10 bases at J, with 22 bases in the middle. The CDR3 is CASSYSGSTLGGRPQHF. CDR3 DNA: TGTGCCAGCAGTTACTCAGGGTCCACGTTGGGGGGCCGCCCCCAGCATTTT.

Here the CDR3 DNA reads TGTGCCAGCAGTTTATCCGGGGGACAGAACTCTGGAAACACCATATATTTT. It specifies CASSLSGGQNSGNTIYF. This chain links TRBV28 with TRBJ1-3, with TRBD1 identical over 7 bases. Losses at the gene ends were 1 base for V and 0 bases for J; bases not matched to a gene: 6. From germline, CDR1 is MDHEN and CDR2 SYDVKM. This CDR3 region has 17 residues.

This clonotype was counted only a few times. The chain joins TRBV6-2 or TRBV6-3 to TRBJ2-5; TRBD1 matches at 7 bases. This CDR3 contains 14 residues. V was clipped by 5 bases and J by 5 bases; unmatched bases: 8. CDR1 is MNHEY and CDR2 is SVGEGT in the germline V gene. The CDR3 bases are TGTGCCAGCAGTGGACAGGACCCGGGCGAGACCCAGTACTTC. This sequence encodes CASSGQDPGETQYF.

The chain employs TRBV13 and TRBJ2-2; 8 positions agree with TRBD1. This CDR3 is 17 amino acids long. V lost 4 bases, J lost 1 base, and 8 bases stayed unmatched. Germline V lookup: CDR1 PRHDT, CDR2 FYEKMQ (reference sequence). The CDR3 bases are TGTGCCAGCAGCTGGGACAGGATAGACGAGAACACCGGGGAGCTGTTTTTT. Residues: CASSWDRIDENTGELFF.